This T cell receptor beta chain was retrieved from a study of cytomegalovirus exposure and HLA in healthy donors (dated by TCRdb to about 2017). Turning to the overall study: An earlier analysis of several hundred of the donors reported 250 to 300 Gb of sequence data and roughly 110 million unique TCR beta sequences from about 179 million T cells. An early release that covered some 640 HLA-typed donors contained around 300 gigabases of sequencing data and 80 million or so unique TCR sequences. Of the 350 to 450 genotyped donors, approximately 80% fell in the genetic ancestry cluster associated with self-reported Caucasian donors. The study aimed to test whether cataloging public T cell receptors could reveal signatures of past pathogen exposure. The study used immunosequencing to profile the T cell repertoires of hundreds of subjects and linked those repertoires to cytomegalovirus serostatus. Along with the approximately 700-subject first cohort, a separate validation cohort of over 90 different subjects was used. To predict cytomegalovirus infection status, the study brought together high-throughput TCR immunosequencing, statistical association of individual TCRs with disease status, and machine learning. To study patterns of TCR occurrence, a later analysis re-analyzed previously published TCR beta repertoires from under 750 donors and added high-resolution HLA genotyping. Rather than drawing on any new phenotypic data, the later analysis identified candidate immune exposures from TCR beta sequences and the way those sequences occurred across donors. An earlier analysis of several hundred of the donors applied high-throughput TCR beta sequencing to assess whether each TCR beta V gene segment acted as functional or pseudogenic. Alongside the repertoire data, information on donor age, sex, ethnicity and CMV serostatus was compiled. A later genetic analysis took genome-wide SNP genotypes for about 65% of the 666 donors and used that subset as a discovery cohort. All discovery cohort repertoires had been generated on a single sequencing platform. HLA typing included class I and class II loci at four-digit resolution. Typing coverage varied by locus: about 620-630 donors for A, B, C, DRB1 and DQB1; under 550 for DQA1; more than 600 for DPA1; fewer than 480 for DPB1. A handful of DR-DQ haplotypes were treated as single units for association and clustering because of strong linkage in the cohort. On average, 235,054 unique TCR beta nucleotide sequences were sequenced per donor among 300 to 500 genotyped donors of the cohort, with roughly 18% of those sequences being non-productive.

Clipping removes 6 bases from V and 9 bases from J, with 14 as the unmatched junction base count. From cysteine to phenylalanine, the CDR3 is 16 amino acids long. The read is trimmed to its CDR3 DNA, 48 bases read in frame from base 1. The CDR1 and CDR2 encoded by the germline V gene are SGHTA and FQGNSA. About this clone itself: Its target antigen remains unknown. At the DNA level, this CDR3 is encoded by other sequences in the same sample as well.

The cohort consisted of 666 healthy bone marrow donors. All cohort members were sampled while nominally healthy, although unrecorded immune exposures were likely present. The donor was CMV seronegative and belonged to the group of approximately 320 seronegative cohort members. A peripheral blood sample was provided by each donor, and peripheral blood mononuclear cells were used for TCR beta sequencing. The Qiagen DNeasy Blood Extraction Kit was used to extract genomic DNA from the blood cell samples. The study at large found these results: HLA typing was unavailable for some donors at each locus, so association tests used only the typed subset. When HLA alleles, especially DR and DQ, strongly co-occurred, attributing TCR associations to individual alleles was difficult. In a later analysis, some 17,000 TCR beta sequences were associated with specific HLA alleles at a false discovery rate of 0.05. In a later analysis, most CMV-associated TCR beta chains were found to appear HLA-restricted, with HLA associations seemingly driven largely by CMV exposure. A total of some 180 TCR beta chains were listed by the study as associated with cytomegalovirus. A cluster of highly shared sequence variants was judged likely to represent a technical artifact of the sequencing pipeline. In this cohort, only TCR beta chains were sequenced, and detectable features were limited by the absence of alpha or paired-chain data. A further reported finding was that TCR beta sequences accurately predicted the HLA-A and HLA-B alleles for most subjects in the first cohort. Most TCR sequences were observed very rarely across donors, whereas some public TCRs were present in many individuals. In vitro tests confirmed that a few of the cytomegalovirus-associated TCR beta chains recognize cytomegalovirus antigens. A later genetic analysis associated a missense DCLRE1C variant with V-gene and J-gene trimming of TCR beta chains, and an independent cohort replicated the association. A later analysis found that HLA-associated TCR beta chains were more clonally expanded and had lower generation probabilities than equally common non-associated chains. Some IMGT-functional V segments, including TRBV6-2 and TRBV6-3, could not be told apart with the 87-base-pair reads, so those segments were excluded. The earlier analysis of about 600 of the donors excluded roughly 17 rarely observed V segments, including chromosome 9 orphons, because counts were too low. The authors suggested that the approach could potentially be extended to other disease states and immunological phenotypes. A later analysis reported that several top co-occurrence clusters appeared linked to parvovirus B19, influenza, CMV and Epstein-Barr virus. Linkage disequilibrium might explain the correlated functional status among segregating V segments, but an unknown experimental factor could not be excluded. According to a later analysis, TCR association rates differed among HLA loci, with DRB1 alleles showing the most associated TCRs and HLA-C alleles showing the fewest. According to a later genetic analysis, donors in an Asian-associated ancestry cluster had fewer N-insertions in productive TCRs than the roughly 700-donor mean. For the cohort, immune exposure information was limited to CMV serostatus. An earlier analysis of approximately 590 of the donors showed that most TCR beta V segments appeared in productive rearrangements either about 87% or about 30% of the time, which broadly matched IMGT annotations. In both the original and validation cohorts, the classifier was reported to diagnose cytomegalovirus status with high specificity and sensitivity. Presence/absence analyses assumed roughly uniform sequencing depth across donors, an assumption that may not hold.

Library generation was performed with the immunoSEQ multiplex PCR assay. The multiplex PCR relied on a mix of 60 forward primers for TCR Vbeta segments and 13 reverse primers for TCR Jbeta segments. The CDR3 region of rearranged TCR beta genes was amplified from genomic DNA with a multiplex PCR assay. The Illumina HiSeq System was used to sequence the amplified TCR beta libraries as 87-base-pair reads. Regarding the original processing steps: In a later analysis, 70 million to 95 million unique TCR beta chains were counted across the 500 to 700 repertoires, and around 10 million of these chains were shared by at least two donors. A nearest-neighbor algorithm error-corrected the raw reads and collapsed the reads into unique sequences, merging closely related sequences to remove PCR and sequencing errors. Alignment of CDR3 sequences to IMGT reference sequences was used to assign V, D and J gene segments. Each retained sequence needed at least a six-nucleotide match to both a V gene segment and a J gene segment. A rearrangement was called productive if the CDR3 had no stop codons and remained in frame with V and J, and every other rearrangement was called non-productive. CDR3 was defined by IMGT convention, running from the second conserved V-encoded cysteine to the conserved J-encoded phenylalanine. The earlier analysis of about 590 of the donors excluded sequences that lacked an unambiguous match to a single V gene segment. In an earlier analysis of 587 of the donors, V segments were called functional above 56.7% productive rearrangements and were called segregating when the between-donor standard deviation exceeded 5%. A statistical classification framework was built to diagnose cytomegalovirus status from the catalog of TCR beta chain sequences. In a later analysis, TCR nucleotide sequences were compared against IMGT/GENE-DB human TR gene sequences so that V and J genes could be assigned. Using the TCRdist pipeline, a later analysis assigned CDR3 sequences along with most-parsimonious VDJ recombination scenarios. In a later analysis, each TCR beta chain was defined by its CDR3 amino acid sequence together with its V-gene family, and reads lacking a unique V-gene family were excluded. A later analysis removed over 500 highly shared, low-generation-probability nucleotide sequences to deal with suspected cross-contamination and a sequencing artifact. In a later analysis, a clonal expansion index was calculated for each public chain from normalized within-repertoire ranks of inferred template counts. Generation probabilities in a later analysis came from a VDJ recombination model fitted to out-of-frame rearrangements, and those results were checked against IGoR. In a later analysis, TCR-TCR, TCR-HLA and TCR-CMV co-occurrence was scored with hypergeometric tests, and a repertoire-size bias correction was applied to TCR pairs. False discovery rates were estimated in a later analysis by permuting HLA or CMV assignments 20 times. In a later analysis, co-occurring TCRs were grouped using DBSCAN, with TCRdist sequence similarity added in when clustering inside HLA-allele-positive subsets. Repertoires with fewer than 30,000 or more than 120,000 public chains, plus five repertoires with anomalous nucleotide sharing, were excluded from co-occurrence clustering. Entries here come from immuneACCESS through TCRdb and include only in-frame sequences with V and J called. Some clones fail to appear in such tables; in the studies checked, an unresolved V gene covers under half of the shortfall, and the cause of the remainder is unknown. V, J and clone size are those of that table, while D and trimming were read from the DNA. This sample's clone table shows approximately 200,000 clones. The ten largest make up roughly 0.7% of the sample.

This sequence uses TRBV7-2 and TRBJ1-6; 7 of the junction bases match TRBD1. The TCR was taken from a boy between 10 and 17 years old in good health and CMV-seronegative. Source material: PBMCs. In nucleotide form, the sequence is TGTGCCAGCAGAACAACTCGACAGGGCAGGGTTTCACCCCTCCACTTT. Its protein is CASRTTRQGRVSPLHF.